The 32 T cell receptor beta chains given below trace back to one sample, sequenced in a study of cytomegalovirus exposure and HLA in healthy donors. Data came from immunoSEQ multiplex PCR; TCRdb stores just in-frame clones and leaves some out. The sample records approximately 200,000 clones, roughly 82% being singletons. Sequencing used PBMCs. The receptor source for this set is a young man in good health and CMV-seropositive.

This clone occurred a few times. This clone may be a read error of a much larger clone one base away. The same CDR3 can be traced to other DNA sequences in this sample. The gene calls are TRBV6-6 and TRBJ1-5; the match to TRBD1 covers 9 bases. CDR3 length equals 14 residues. V lost 4 bases, J lost 4 bases, and 2 bases stayed unmatched. Germline V gives CDR1 MNHNY, CDR2 SVGAGI (reference sequence). The CDR3 DNA is TGTGCCAGCAGTTCGGGACAGGGAAATCAGCCCCAGCATTTT. Translation gives CASSSGQGNQPQHF.

The rearrangement joins TRBV14 to TRBJ2-2; TRBD2 agrees at 11 bases. This CDR3 comprises 15 residues. Germline V gives CDR1 SGHDN, CDR2 FVKESK. The V segment lost 4 bases and the J segment 7 bases; nucleotides outside the gene matches: 5. CDR3 in DNA: TGTGCCAGCAGCCGCACCGGGACTAGCGGCGGGGAGCTGTTTTTT. Encoded protein: CASSRTGTSGGELFF. The variable domain in full, with the rest retrieved from reference TRBV14 and TRBJ2-2, is EAGVTQFPSHSVIEKGQTVTLRCDPISGHDNLYWYRRVMGKEIKFLLHFVKESKQDESGMPNNRFLAERTGGTYSTLKVQPAELEDSGVYFCASSRTGTSGGELFFGEGSRLTVL.

The rearrangement joins TRBV6-1 to TRBJ1-2, with 7 bases lining up with TRBD1. J gave up 8 bases and V 2 bases, and 11 bases lay outside the gene matches. Per germline, CDR1 MNHNS and CDR2 SASEGT. The CDR3 totals 15 residues. The CDR3 sequence: CASSELTGDLGGYTF. The CDR3 DNA sequence: TGTGCCAGCAGTGAACTCACAGGGGACCTAGGAGGCTACACCTTC.

This clone was recorded once. The gene calls are TRBV29-1 and TRBJ1-3; D might be TRBD1 (5 bases). The V end was cut by 7 bases, the J end by 7 bases, with 17 bases between. The CDR3 loop spans 13 amino acids. In germline, CDR1 is SQVTM, CDR2 ANQGSEA. The CDR3 nucleotides read TGCAGCGCCGACACGGCGGGGACGAACACCATATATTTT. It encodes CSADTAGTNTIYF.

The chain combines TRBV5-4 with TRBJ2-7; 10 bases agree with TRBD2. In germline, CDR1 is SGHNT, CDR2 YYREEE (reference sequence). Germline trimming cut 4 bases from V and 1 base from J; bases unmatched to any gene: 5. This CDR3 contains 15 residues. CDR3 sequence reads: CASSPDSGRSYEQYF. The CDR3 bases are TGTGCCAGCAGCCCCGATAGCGGGAGGTCCTACGAGCAGTACTTC.

This chain uses TRBV7-2 with TRBJ2-7; 8 bases align to TRBD2. V dropped 5 bases and J dropped 4; count of bases not matched to a gene: 4. The germline V gene encodes CDR1 SGHTA and CDR2 FQGNSA. This CDR3 is built from 13 residues. CDR3 region: CASSPPSGYEQYF. DNA of the CDR3: TGTGCCAGCAGCCCTCCTAGCGGGTACGAGCAGTACTTC.

The V and J genes are TRBV28 and TRBJ1-5, with TRBD1 as a possible D gene (6 bases). V was clipped by 6 bases and J by 4 bases, with 10 bases between them. The CDR3 spans 13 residues. Germline V lookup: CDR1 MDHEN, CDR2 SYDVKM. The CDR3 DNA sequence: TGTGCCAGCAGAGGGACATGGAATCAGCCCCAGCATTTT. Encoded protein: CASRGTWNQPQHF.

The chain recombines TRBV30 with TRBJ2-3, with D possibly TRBD2 on 6 matching bases. This CDR3 spans 15 amino acids. The germline V and J ends were trimmed by 4 bases and 2 bases, with 16 bases remaining between them. CDR1 is GTSNPN, CDR2 SVGIG, per germline (reference sequence). The CDR3 DNA follows: TGTGCCTGGACTGACCCGGGACTGAACACAGATACGCAGTATTTT. Its protein product is CAWTDPGLNTDTQYF.

The chain has TRBV15 and TRBJ2-1, with 11 bases that match TRBD2. The germline V gene has CDR1 LNHNV and CDR2 YYDKDF (reference sequence). The CDR3 consists of 15 residues. The V gene end was trimmed by 8 bases and the J gene end by 6 bases; junction bases not matched to a gene: 9. CDR3 in DNA: TGTGCCACCGTGGAGGGACTAGCGGCGGGCAATGAGCAGTTCTTC. As protein: CATVEGLAAGNEQFF.

This clone was observed a few times. The rearrangement links TRBV21-1 to TRBJ2-2; TRBD2 is taken as the D call from the table, unchecked against the DNA. TRBV21-1 is listed as a pseudogene. The CDR3 totals 14 residues. CDR3: CASSKALGGGELFF. The CDR3 DNA reads as TGTGCCAGCAGCAAAGCGCTTGGCGGCGGGGAGCTGTTTTTT.

The chain carries TRBV7-6 and TRBJ2-3; 9 positions agree with TRBD2. The CDR3 spans 15 residues. V shed 5 bases, J shed 1 base, and the junction held 4 bases outside the gene matches. Per the germline V gene, CDR1 is SGHVS and CDR2 is FNYEAQ. The CDR3 sequence is CASSLRTSGTDTQYF. The CDR3 nucleotides read TGTGCCAGCAGCCTTCGGACTAGCGGCACAGATACGCAGTATTTT.

CDR3 in amino acids: CASSGGQTSGSYNEQFF. The CDR3 DNA reads as TGTGCCAGCAGCGGAGGACAGACCTCGGGCTCCTACAATGAGCAGTTCTTC. The chain has TRBV7-9 and TRBJ2-1; tentative D call: TRBD1 (6 bases). The germline CDR1 and CDR2 sequences are SEHNR and FQNEAQ (reference sequence). The CDR3 length is 17 residues. The germline V and J ends were trimmed by 5 bases and 0 bases, with 17 bases remaining between them.

The V gene is TRBV27, the J gene TRBJ2-2, with D possibly matching TRBD1 (5 bases). Per the germline V gene, CDR1 is MNHEY and CDR2 is SMNVEV (reference sequence). The CDR3 is made up of 14 amino acids. The V end lost 7 bases, the J end lost 7 bases, and 16 bases lay between the germline ends. In DNA, the CDR3 is TGTGCCAGCACCCTCTCAGGGTTTGGCGGGGAGCTGTTTTTT. Translated: CASTLSGFGGELFF.

CDR3: CASSWTSGNYEQYF. The CDR3 nucleotides are TGTGCCAGCTCCTGGACTAGCGGGAACTACGAGCAGTACTTC. The genes are TRBV19 and TRBJ2-7, with 12 bases identical to TRBD2. The junction had 6 bases not matched to a gene; V was cut back by 9 bases and J by 3 bases. Germline V gives CDR1 LNHDA, CDR2 SQIVND (reference sequence). The CDR3 extends over 14 amino acids.

This clone was counted once. The chain links TRBV30 to TRBJ2-7, with a weak D call TRBD2 (5 bases). The CDR3 has 14 residues. Trimming pared 1 base from V and 2 bases from J, leaving 12 bases between. Germline CDR1 reads GTSNPN; CDR2 reads SVGIG (reference sequence). CDR3 in DNA: TGTGCCTGGAGTGGCCCCGGGGAGCCCTACGAGCAGTACTTC. Its translation: CAWSGPGEPYEQYF.

Concerning this clone itself: At one boundary the junction diverges from the germline segment, which might be a read error. The chain carries TRBV5-1 and TRBJ2-7; 9 positions agree with TRBD2. The germline V gene encodes CDR1 SGHRS and CDR2 YFSETQ. This CDR3 is 17 amino acids long. This CDR3 is CASRLVKSSGNTYEQYF. For the CDR3, the DNA is TGCGCCAGCAGATTGGTTAAGTCTAGCGGGAACACCTACGAGCAGTACTTC. Combining the CDR3 with reference TRBV5-1 and TRBJ2-7 gives the whole variable domain KAGVTQTPRYLIKTRGQQVTLSCSPISGHRSVSWYQQTPGQGLQFLFEYFSETQRNKGNFPGRFSGRQFSNSRSEMNVSTLELGDSALYLCASRLVKSSGNTYEQYFGPGTRLTVT.

The V call is TRBV9, the J call TRBJ2-1; D gene uncertain. The germline V gene has CDR1 SGDLS and CDR2 YYNGEE. Trimming took 0 bases from V and 5 from J, leaving 6 bases between them. There are 13 residues in the CDR3. This chain's CDR3 is CASSVELHNEQFF. The CDR3 DNA sequence: TGTGCCAGCAGCGTAGAACTCCACAATGAGCAGTTCTTC.

This chain links TRBV7-9 with TRBJ2-3; weak D call: TRBD2 (5 bases). With 5 bases removed from V and 8 bases from J, the gap between germline ends came to 14 bases. From germline, CDR1 is SEHNR and CDR2 FQNEAQ (reference sequence). The CDR3 totals 13 residues. CDR3 region: CASSPLGVFTQYF. The DNA for the CDR3 is TGTGCCAGCAGCCCCCTGGGAGTTTTTACGCAGTATTTT. Full variable domain (rest looked up from reference TRBV7-9 and TRBJ2-3): DTGVSQNPRHKITKRGQNVTFRCDPISEHNRLYWYRQTLGQGPEFLTYFQNEAQLEKSRLLSDRFSAERPKGSFSTLEIQRTEQGDSAMYLCASSPLGVFTQYFGPGTRLTVL.

As DNA, the CDR3 is TGTGCCAGCAGCCTCTCGGGACAGGGAGACTATGGCTACACCTTC. Translation gives CASSLSGQGDYGYTF. The chain employs TRBV16 and TRBJ1-2; 9 nucleotides match TRBD1. The CDR3 length is 15 residues. Germline V gives CDR1 KGHSY, CDR2 FQNENV. V lost 4 bases and J lost 3; bases outside the gene matches: 6.

Regarding this clone: The DNA is left out, because the CDR3 cannot be placed on it with certainty; the CDR3 is given as TCRdb lists it. The chain carries TRBV21-1 and TRBJ2-5; the D call of TRBD2 is as the table states it, not checked on the DNA. TRBV21-1 represents a pseudogene. The CDR3 length is 19 residues, termini included. CDR3 amino acids: CASSKWGVGAYLSQETQYF.

The rearrangement joins TRBV7-9 to TRBJ1-5, with D hard to call. V was clipped by 1 base and J by 6 bases, with 7 bases between them. The V gene's germline CDR1 is SEHNR and CDR2 FQNEAQ (reference sequence). This CDR3 contains 13 residues. This CDR3 reads CASSLEGSQPQHF. CDR3 nucleotides: TGTGCCAGCAGCTTAGAAGGGAGTCAGCCCCAGCATTTT.

The CDR3: CASSLQGFTDTQYF. CDR3 coding DNA: TGTGCCAGCAGCCTACAGGGATTCACAGATACGCAGTATTTT. This chain uses TRBV7-3 with TRBJ2-3; D may be TRBD1 (6 bases). V gave up 5 bases and J gave up 2 bases, with 11 bases separating them. Germline V CDR1 and CDR2: SGHTA, FQGTGA. This CDR3 comprises 14 residues.

This chain links TRBV9 with TRBJ2-1; 11 bases are shared with TRBD2. CDR3 length equals 18 residues. V lost 4 bases, J lost 1 base, and 10 bases stayed unmatched. From germline, CDR1 is SGDLS and CDR2 YYNGEE. The CDR3 here is CASSPRGLAGQSYNEQFF. CDR3 coding DNA: TGTGCCAGCAGCCCTAGAGGACTAGCGGGTCAGTCCTACAATGAGCAGTTCTTC.

V and J are TRBV6-1 and TRBJ1-3; tentative D call: TRBD1 (5 bases). Between the trimmed V and J ends, which lost 0 bases and 3 bases, there was a span of 9 bases. This CDR3 is built from 15 residues. Germline loops: CDR1 MNHNS, CDR2 SASEGT. The chain's CDR3 is CASSEALQGGNTIYF. The CDR3 DNA sequence: TGTGCCAGCAGTGAAGCGCTTCAGGGTGGAAACACCATATATTTT.

Here the CDR3 reads CASSEVAGITDTQYF. In DNA, the CDR3 is TGTGCCAGCAGTGAAGTAGCGGGAATTACAGATACGCAGTATTTT. The chain has TRBV6-1 and TRBJ2-3, with 8 nucleotides matching TRBD2. This CDR3 has 15 amino acids. The V segment lost 1 base and the J segment 3 bases; nucleotides outside the gene matches: 3. Germline V gene sequence: CDR1 MNHNS, CDR2 SASEGT.

V and J are TRBV7-9 and TRBJ2-7, with 10 positions matching TRBD2. The CDR3 sequence is 16 residues long. Per germline, CDR1 SEHNR and CDR2 FQNEAQ (reference sequence). V shed 5 bases, J shed 2 bases, and the junction held 9 bases outside the gene matches. The CDR3 DNA sequence: TGTGCCAGCAGCCCCGGTACTAGCGGGGATACCTACGAGCAGTACTTC. Its protein is CASSPGTSGDTYEQYF.

The V and J genes are TRBV7-9 and TRBJ2-1; TRBD1 agrees at 11 bases. V trimming: 5 bases; J trimming: 7 bases; junction bases outside the gene matches: 10. Germline assignment: CDR1 SEHNR and CDR2 FQNEAQ (reference sequence). The length of the CDR3 is 16 residues. The CDR3 here is CASSIWTGGAGNEQFF. As DNA, the CDR3 is TGTGCCAGCAGCATATGGACAGGGGGCGCCGGGAATGAGCAGTTCTTC.

The CDR3 sequence is CASSLAVAHYSTDTQYF. CDR3 in DNA: TGTGCCAGCAGTTTAGCGGTAGCTCACTATAGCACAGATACGCAGTATTTT. The chain has TRBV6-8 and TRBJ2-3; tentatively, D is TRBD2 (6 bases). V lost 4 bases to trimming and J lost 0 bases, with 17 bases between them. CDR3 length equals 17 residues. The germline gives CDR1 MNHGY, CDR2 SAAAGT.

This rearrangement joins TRBV7-9 to TRBJ2-7, with D perhaps matching TRBD1 (5 bases). CDR3 length: 12 residues. The germline V gene encodes CDR1 SEHNR and CDR2 FQNEAQ (reference sequence). V lost 3 bases to trimming and J lost 6 bases, with 9 bases between them. The CDR3 region has the DNA TGTGCCAGCAGCTTCCCCAGGGCCGAGCAGTACTTC. It codes for CASSFPRAEQYF. The full variable domain, its missing parts supplied by reference TRBV7-9 and TRBJ2-7, is DTGVSQNPRHKITKRGQNVTFRCDPISEHNRLYWYRQTLGQGPEFLTYFQNEAQLEKSRLLSDRFSAERPKGSFSTLEIQRTEQGDSAMYLCASSFPRAEQYFGPGTRLTVT.

The chain links TRBV4-1 to TRBJ1-5, with 7 bases lining up with TRBD1. The CDR3 is made up of 14 amino acids. Germline trimming cut 4 bases from V and 4 bases from J; bases unmatched to any gene: 4. The germline CDR1 and CDR2 sequences are MGHRA and YSYEKL. Here the CDR3 DNA reads TGCGCCAGCAGCCCGGACAGGTTGAATCAGCCCCAGCATTTT. It codes for CASSPDRLNQPQHF.

J is TRBJ1-3 and V is TRBV4-1; D is uncertain. Germline V gene data show CDR1 as MGHRA and CDR2 as YSYEKL. Deletions cut 0 bases from V and 3 bases from J, with 9 bases between. This CDR3 has 15 residues. CDR3 DNA: TGCGCCAGCAGCCAAGAGGGCCTGGATGGAAACACCATATATTTT. Protein product: CASSQEGLDGNTIYF.

The V gene is TRBV30, the J gene TRBJ2-6, with TRBD2 matching 14 bases. Trimming took 2 bases from V and 0 from J; bases not matched to a gene: 3. The germline CDR1 and CDR2 sequences are GTSNPN and SVGIG (reference sequence). This CDR3 is 18 amino acids long. The CDR3 DNA reads as TGTGCCTGGAGTACCGGACTAGCGGGAGGCTCTGGGGCCAACGTCCTGACTTTC. Its protein product is CAWSTGLAGGSGANVLTF. Filled out from reference TRBV30 and TRBJ2-6, the complete variable domain reads SQTIHQWPATLVQPVGSPLSLECTVEGTSNPNLYWYRQAAGRGLQLLFYSVGIGQISSEVPQNLSASRPQDRQFILSSKKLLLSDSGFYLCAWSTGLAGGSGANVLTFGAGSRLTVL.